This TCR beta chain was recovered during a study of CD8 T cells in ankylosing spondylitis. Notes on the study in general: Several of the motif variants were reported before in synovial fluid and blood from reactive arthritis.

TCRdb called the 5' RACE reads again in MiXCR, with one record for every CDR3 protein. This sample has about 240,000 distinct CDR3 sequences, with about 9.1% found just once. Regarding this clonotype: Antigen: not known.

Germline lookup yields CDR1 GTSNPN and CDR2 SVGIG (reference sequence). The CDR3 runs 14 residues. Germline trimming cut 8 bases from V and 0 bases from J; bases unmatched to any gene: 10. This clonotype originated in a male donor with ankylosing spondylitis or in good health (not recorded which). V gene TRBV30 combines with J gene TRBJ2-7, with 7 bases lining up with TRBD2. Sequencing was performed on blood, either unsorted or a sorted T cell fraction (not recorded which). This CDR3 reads CAIGPGTNSYEQYF. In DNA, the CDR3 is TGTGCCATCGGCCCCGGGACTAACTCCTACGAGCAGTACTTC.